This record concerns one TCR beta chain sequence. Its specificity is unknown. Random-hexamer reverse transcription was applied to roughly 0.5 to 1 ug RNA. TCRdb itself ran the immunoSEQ multiplex PCR reads through MiXCR, one entry per CDR3 protein. The data show roughly 200,000 distinct CDR3 sequences, about 93% seen once. Trimming shortened V by 4 bases and J by 5 bases, and 17 bases separated the two germline ends. The CDR3 loop spans 15 amino acids. Germline CDR1 and CDR2: KGHSH and LQKENI. These data belong to a study of CD8 T cells in Susac syndrome. Study-wide points: Only a relatively small number of individuals were included in the TCR sequencing and HLA analysis.

Susac syndrome patients met recently defined diagnostic criteria for definite or probable disease. This chain links TRBV18 with TRBJ2-5, with a possible D match to TRBD2 (5 bases). This sequence was found in a human donor with Susac syndrome. The sequencing input was CD4+ T cells from PBMCs. The CDR3 coding sequence is TGTGCCAGCTCACGGACTCCATCAGGTGGGGAGACCCAGTACTTC. It specifies CASSRTPSGGETQYF.